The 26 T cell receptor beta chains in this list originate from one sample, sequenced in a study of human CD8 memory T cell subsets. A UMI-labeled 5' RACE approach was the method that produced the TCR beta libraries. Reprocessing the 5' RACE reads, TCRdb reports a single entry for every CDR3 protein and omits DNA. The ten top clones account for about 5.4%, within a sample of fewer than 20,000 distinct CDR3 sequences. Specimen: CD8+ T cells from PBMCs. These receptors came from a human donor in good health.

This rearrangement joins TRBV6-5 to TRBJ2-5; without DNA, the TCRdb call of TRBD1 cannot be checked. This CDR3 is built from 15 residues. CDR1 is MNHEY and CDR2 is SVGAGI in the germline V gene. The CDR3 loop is CASSYAGTVQETQYF.

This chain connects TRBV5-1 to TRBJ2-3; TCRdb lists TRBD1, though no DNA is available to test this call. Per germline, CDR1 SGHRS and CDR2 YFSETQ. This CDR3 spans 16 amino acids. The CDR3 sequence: CASSFDQGAGRDTQYF.

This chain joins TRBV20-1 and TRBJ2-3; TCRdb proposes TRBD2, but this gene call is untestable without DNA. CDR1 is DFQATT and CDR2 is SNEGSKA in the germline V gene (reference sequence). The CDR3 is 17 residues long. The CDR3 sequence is CSARGPLAGGRSDTQYF.

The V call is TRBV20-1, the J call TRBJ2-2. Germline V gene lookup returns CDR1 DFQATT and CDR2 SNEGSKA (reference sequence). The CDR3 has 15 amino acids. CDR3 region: CSAREDGSNTGELFF.

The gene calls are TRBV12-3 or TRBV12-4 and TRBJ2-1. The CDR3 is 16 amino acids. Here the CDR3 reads CASSGFSGNSYNEQFF.

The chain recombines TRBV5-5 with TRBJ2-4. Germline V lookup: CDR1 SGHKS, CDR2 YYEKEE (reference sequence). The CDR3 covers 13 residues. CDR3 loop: CASSLAEVYIQYF.

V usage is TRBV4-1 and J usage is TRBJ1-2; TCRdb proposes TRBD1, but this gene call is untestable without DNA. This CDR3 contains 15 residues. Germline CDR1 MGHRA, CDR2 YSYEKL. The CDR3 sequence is CASSQGWGADYGYTF.

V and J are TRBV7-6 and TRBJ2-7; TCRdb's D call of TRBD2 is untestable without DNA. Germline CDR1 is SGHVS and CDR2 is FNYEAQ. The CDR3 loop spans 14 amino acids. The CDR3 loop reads CASSLGPRSYEQYF.

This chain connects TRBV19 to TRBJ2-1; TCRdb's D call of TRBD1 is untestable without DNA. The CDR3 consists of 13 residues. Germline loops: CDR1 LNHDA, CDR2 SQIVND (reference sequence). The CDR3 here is CASTPGARREQFF.

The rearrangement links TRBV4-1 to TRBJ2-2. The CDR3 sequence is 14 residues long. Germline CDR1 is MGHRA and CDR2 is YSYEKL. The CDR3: CASSKGFNTGELFF.

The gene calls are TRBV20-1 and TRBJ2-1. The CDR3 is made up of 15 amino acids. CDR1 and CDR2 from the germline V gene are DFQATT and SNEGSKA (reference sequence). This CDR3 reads CSASESGSSYNEQFF.

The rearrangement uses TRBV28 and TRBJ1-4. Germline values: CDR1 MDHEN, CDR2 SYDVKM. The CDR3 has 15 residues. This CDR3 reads CASSTSLRASEKLFF.

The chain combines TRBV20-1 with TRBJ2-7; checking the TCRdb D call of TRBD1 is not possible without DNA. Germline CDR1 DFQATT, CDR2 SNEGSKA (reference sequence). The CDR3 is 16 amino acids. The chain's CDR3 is CSARDYQGVKTYEQYF.

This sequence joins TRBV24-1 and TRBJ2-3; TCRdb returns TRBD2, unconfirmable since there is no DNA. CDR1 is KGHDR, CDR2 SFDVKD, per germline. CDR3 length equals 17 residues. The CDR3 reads CATRTILAGNETDTQYF.

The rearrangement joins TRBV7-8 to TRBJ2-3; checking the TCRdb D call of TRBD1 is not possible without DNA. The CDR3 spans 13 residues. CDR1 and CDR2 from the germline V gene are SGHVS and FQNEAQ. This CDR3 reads CATGGGRSDTQYF.

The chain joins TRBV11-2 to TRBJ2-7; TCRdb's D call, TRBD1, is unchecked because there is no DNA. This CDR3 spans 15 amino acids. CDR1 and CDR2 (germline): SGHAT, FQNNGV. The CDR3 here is CASSLMDTSSYEQYF.

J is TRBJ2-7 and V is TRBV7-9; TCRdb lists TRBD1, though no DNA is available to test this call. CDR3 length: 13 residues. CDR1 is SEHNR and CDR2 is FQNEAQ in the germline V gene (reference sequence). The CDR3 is CASSPGDLYEQYF.

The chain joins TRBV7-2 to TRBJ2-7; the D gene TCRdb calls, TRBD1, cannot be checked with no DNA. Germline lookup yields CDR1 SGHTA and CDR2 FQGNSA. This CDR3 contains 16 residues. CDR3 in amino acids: CASSPPRGTGPYEQYF.

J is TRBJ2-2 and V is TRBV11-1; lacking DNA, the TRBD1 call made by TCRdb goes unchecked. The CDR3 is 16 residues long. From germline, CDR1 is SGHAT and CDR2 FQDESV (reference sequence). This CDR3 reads CASSEGTDMNTGELFF.

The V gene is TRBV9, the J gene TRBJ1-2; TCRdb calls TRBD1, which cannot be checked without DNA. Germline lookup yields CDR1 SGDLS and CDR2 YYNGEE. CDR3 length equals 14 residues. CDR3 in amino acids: CASSPWDSNYGYTF. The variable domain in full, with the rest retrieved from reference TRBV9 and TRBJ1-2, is DSGVTQTPKHLITATGQRVTLRCSPRSGDLSVYWYQQSLDQGLQFLIQYYNGEERAKGNILERFSAQQFPDLHSELNLSSLELGDSALYFCASSPWDSNYGYTFGSGTRLTVV.

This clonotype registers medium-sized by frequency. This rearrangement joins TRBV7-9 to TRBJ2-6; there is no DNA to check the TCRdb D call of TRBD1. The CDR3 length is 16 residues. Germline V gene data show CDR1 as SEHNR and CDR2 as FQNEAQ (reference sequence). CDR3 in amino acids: CASSSGRSSGANVLTF.

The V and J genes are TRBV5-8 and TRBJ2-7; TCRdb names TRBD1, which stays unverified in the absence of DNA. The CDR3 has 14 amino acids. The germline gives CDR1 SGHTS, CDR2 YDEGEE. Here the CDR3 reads CASSLGTENYEQYF.

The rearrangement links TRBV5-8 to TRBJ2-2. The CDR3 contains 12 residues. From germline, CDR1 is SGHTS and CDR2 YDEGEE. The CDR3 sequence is CASSWGSRELFF.

The CDR3 loop reads CSVETGYNEQFF. This rearrangement joins TRBV29-1 to TRBJ2-1; the TCRdb D gene call, TRBD1, has no DNA to confirm it. Germline CDR1 reads SQVTM; CDR2 reads ANQGSEA. The CDR3 loop spans 12 amino acids.

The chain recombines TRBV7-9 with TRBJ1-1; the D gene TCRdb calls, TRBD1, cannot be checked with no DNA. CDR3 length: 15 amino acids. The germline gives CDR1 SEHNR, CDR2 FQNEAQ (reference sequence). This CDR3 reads CASSLVLGPHTEAFF. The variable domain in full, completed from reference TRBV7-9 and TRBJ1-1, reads DTGVSQNPRHKITKRGQNVTFRCDPISEHNRLYWYRQTLGQGPEFLTYFQNEAQLEKSRLLSDRFSAERPKGSFSTLEIQRTEQGDSAMYLCASSLVLGPHTEAFFGQGTRLTVV.

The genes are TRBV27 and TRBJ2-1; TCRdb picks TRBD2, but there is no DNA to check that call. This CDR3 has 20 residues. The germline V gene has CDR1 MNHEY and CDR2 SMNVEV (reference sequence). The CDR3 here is CASSSLPTSGRVTSYNEQFF.